Presented here are 11 T cell receptor beta chains from one specimen sequenced in a study of T cell clusters in autoimmune cytopenias. TRB was amplified from roughly 250 ng of peripheral blood genomic DNA per sample. One tube held mixed TRB-A and TRB-B primer pools for touch-down PCR. TCRdb derives one entry per CDR3 protein from the multiplex PCR reads, leaving out DNA. The data show more than 4,500 distinct CDR3 sequences, and the top ten clones hold about a fifth. These data were also reused for a study on T cell repertoires in aging, cancer and after chemotherapy.

Sequenced input: peripheral blood. Receptors were obtained from a human donor in good health.

CDR3 loop: CASSPSSAPLNYGYTF. The chain links TRBV18 to TRBJ1-2; lacking DNA, the TRBD1 call made by TCRdb goes unchecked. The V gene's germline CDR1 is KGHSH and CDR2 LQKENI. CDR3 length: 16 residues. The full variable domain, in which reference TRBV18 and TRBJ1-2 provide the parts outside the CDR3, is NAGVMQNPRHLVRRRGQEARLRCSPMKGHSHVYWYRQLPEEGLKFMVYLQKENIIDESGMPKERFSAEFPKEGPSILRIQQVVRGDSAAYFCASSPSSAPLNYGYTFGSGTRLTVV.

V gene TRBV5-6 combines with J gene TRBJ1-2. CDR1 and CDR2 from the germline V gene are SGHDT and YYEEEE. The CDR3 totals 15 residues. The CDR3: CASAQRKAGGGGYTF.

The chain combines TRBV28 with TRBJ2-2. Germline V gives CDR1 MDHEN, CDR2 SYDVKM. The CDR3 loop spans 15 amino acids. This chain's CDR3 is CASSSGRRGTGELFF. Full variable domain (outside the CDR3, taken from reference TRBV28 and TRBJ2-2): DVKVTQSSRYLVKRTGEKVFLECVQDMDHENMFWYRQDPGLGLRLIYFSYDVKMKEKGDIPEGYSVSREKKERFSLILESASTNQTSMYLCASSSGRRGTGELFFGEGSRLTVL.

This clonotype registers medium-sized (0.01 to 0.1%) by frequency. The chain employs TRBV29-1 and TRBJ1-5. The CDR3 has 12 amino acids. Germline V CDR1 and CDR2: SQVTM, ANQGSEA. This CDR3 is CSALREGQPQHF.

The chain recombines TRBV12-3 or TRBV12-4 with TRBJ1-4; the TCRdb D gene call, TRBD1, has no DNA to confirm it. There are 13 residues in the CDR3. CDR3 loop: CATSGTTNEKLFF.

According to its frequency, this clonotype is medium-sized. CDR3 protein: CASSLAGGHNEQFF. V gene TRBV5-4 combines with J gene TRBJ2-1; TCRdb names TRBD1, which stays unverified in the absence of DNA. The CDR3 totals 14 residues. Looked up from germline, CDR1 is SGHNT and CDR2 is YYREEE (reference sequence).

This clonotype is deemed medium-sized by its frequency. The chain combines TRBV29-1 with TRBJ1-1; there is no DNA to check the TCRdb D call of TRBD1. Germline V lookup: CDR1 SQVTM, CDR2 ANQGSEA. The CDR3 consists of 12 residues. The CDR3 loop is CSVGRGRTEAFF.

Its frequency marks this clonotype as medium-sized. The gene calls are TRBV5-6 and TRBJ2-5; without DNA, the TCRdb call of TRBD2 cannot be checked. Per the germline V gene, CDR1 is SGHDT and CDR2 is YYEEEE. The CDR3 has 13 amino acids. The CDR3 protein is CASSPRLVETQYF.

This CDR3 is CASSSSDKDRNTIYF. The chain employs TRBV19 and TRBJ1-3; the TCRdb call, TRBD1, lacks DNA for checking. Per the germline V gene, CDR1 is LNHDA and CDR2 is SQIVND (reference sequence). The CDR3 is 15 residues long. Full variable domain (rest looked up from reference TRBV19 and TRBJ1-3): DGGITQSPKYLFRKEGQNVTLSCEQNLNHDAMYWYRQDPGQGLRLIYYSQIVNDFQKGDIAEGYSVSREKKESFPLTVTSAQKNPTAFYLCASSSSDKDRNTIYFGEGSWLTVV.

Considering frequency, this clonotype is medium-sized. The chain couples TRBV6-5 to TRBJ1-1; TCRdb names TRBD1, which stays unverified in the absence of DNA. The CDR3 length is 14 residues. Looked up from germline, CDR1 is MNHEY and CDR2 is SVGAGI. CDR3 in amino acids: CASSFNTGYTEAFF.

By frequency, this clonotype is medium-sized (0.01 to 0.1%). The V gene is TRBV19, the J gene TRBJ2-3; without DNA, the TCRdb call of TRBD2 cannot be checked. This CDR3 has 16 residues. The V gene's germline CDR1 is LNHDA and CDR2 SQIVND (reference sequence). The CDR3 loop is CASSLGMGEVTDTQYF.